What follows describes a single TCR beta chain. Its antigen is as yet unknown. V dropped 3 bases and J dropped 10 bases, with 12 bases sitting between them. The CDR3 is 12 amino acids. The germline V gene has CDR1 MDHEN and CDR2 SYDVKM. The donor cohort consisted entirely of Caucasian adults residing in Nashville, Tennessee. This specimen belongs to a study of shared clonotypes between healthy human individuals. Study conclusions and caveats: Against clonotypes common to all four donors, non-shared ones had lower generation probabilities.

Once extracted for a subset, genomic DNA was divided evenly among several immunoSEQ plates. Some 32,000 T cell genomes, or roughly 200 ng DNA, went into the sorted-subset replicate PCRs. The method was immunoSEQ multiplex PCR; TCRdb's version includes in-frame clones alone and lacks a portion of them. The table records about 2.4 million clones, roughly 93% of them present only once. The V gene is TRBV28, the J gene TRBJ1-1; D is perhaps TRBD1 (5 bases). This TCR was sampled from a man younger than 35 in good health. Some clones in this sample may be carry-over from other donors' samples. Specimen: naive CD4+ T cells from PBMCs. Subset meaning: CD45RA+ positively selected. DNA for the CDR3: TGTGCCAGCAGTTTGGCGGGGCGGGGAGCTTTCTTT. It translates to CASSLAGRGAFF.